This T cell receptor (beta chain) was observed in a study of lymphopenia after photon versus proton radiotherapy. Overall study findings and caveats: Larger post-nadir TCR diversity loss correlated inversely with survival in deceased patients.

CDR1 and CDR2 (germline): SGHTA, FQGTGA. V was pared by 4 bases and J by 5 bases, with 11 bases of the junction left unmatched. The CDR3 is 16 amino acids. Assay: immunoSEQ multiplex PCR; the TCRdb copy retains only in-frame clones and omits some. Here the sample spans almost 7,500 clones, 81% being singletons. Notes on this clone: Its matching antigen is unknown.

Sequencing used peripheral blood, obtained from a patient treated with photon-based radiotherapy. This chain links TRBV7-3 with TRBJ2-3; 8 nucleotides match TRBD2. The sequence was obtained from a man younger than 45 with gastric cancer. The CDR3 bases are TGTGCCAGCAGCTCCGAGAGCGGGAGAGATAGAGATACGCAGTATTTT. Encoded protein: CASSSESGRDRDTQYF.